These 13 T cell receptor beta chains share one sample of origin, sequenced in a study of CD8 T cells in ankylosing spondylitis. Each CDR3 protein gets one entry after TCRdb re-called the 5' RACE reads with MiXCR. The sample contains fewer than 180,000 distinct CDR3 sequences, under 45% of which appear only once. Sequencing input: synovial fluid, either unsorted or a sorted T cell fraction (not recorded which). These receptors were taken from a male donor with ankylosing spondylitis.

This clonotype was counted between two and nine times. The CDR3 sequence is CSARDPRQRGFMFF. CDR3 nucleotide sequence: TGCAGTGCTAGAGACCCTAGACAGAGGGGGTTCATGTTCTTC. The chain recombines TRBV20-1 with TRBJ2-1; TRBD1 is a possible D gene (6 bases). Per the germline V gene, CDR1 is DFQATT and CDR2 is SNEGSKA (reference sequence). Deletions cut 0 bases from V and 15 bases from J, with 21 bases between. This CDR3 is 14 amino acids long.

The genes are TRBV10-3 and TRBJ1-5; D is ambiguous. The V end was cut by 3 bases, the J end by 13 bases, with 16 bases between. Looked up from germline, CDR1 is ENHRY and CDR2 is SYGVKD. The CDR3 is 13 residues long. The CDR3 DNA is TGTGCCATCAGTGATCGCCGGATACAGAGACAGCATTTT. Residues: CAISDRRIQRQHF.

This rearrangement joins TRBV18 to TRBJ2-4; perhaps TRBD1 as D (6 bases). Trimming cost V 6 bases and J 6 bases, with 15 bases left between them. Germline CDR1 reads KGHSH; CDR2 reads LQKENI. CDR3 length: 14 residues. CDR3: CASSLLRGINIQYF. CDR3 nucleotides: TGTGCCAGCTCGCTCCTCAGGGGAATAAACATTCAGTACTTC.

The sample holds many counts of this clonotype. This sequence joins TRBV7-9 and TRBJ2-7, with D possibly being TRBD2 (5 bases). The CDR3 totals 14 residues. In germline, CDR1 is SEHNR, CDR2 FQNEAQ (reference sequence). Between the trimmed V and J ends, which lost 5 bases and 2 bases, there was a span of 13 bases. The CDR3 loop is CASSASPGTYEQYF. The CDR3 nucleotides read TGTGCCAGCAGCGCTAGCCCCGGCACCTACGAGCAGTACTTC.

This clonotype has more than one count but fewer than ten. The J gene is TRBJ2-7, the V gene TRBV11-2, with D unclear. CDR3 size: 16 residues. Trimming stripped 5 bases from V and 3 bases from J, with 20 bases between. Looked up from germline, CDR1 is SGHAT and CDR2 is FQNNGV. CDR3 region: CASSPLWGQPNYEQYF. As DNA, the CDR3 is TGTGCCAGCAGCCCCCTTTGGGGTCAGCCCAACTACGAGCAGTACTTC.

V is TRBV20-1 and J is TRBJ1-2; 7 nucleotides agree with TRBD1. This CDR3 has 13 amino acids. Germline CDR1 and CDR2: DFQATT and SNEGSKA (reference sequence). Here the CDR3 reads CSSEQGMGYGYTF. The CDR3 DNA follows: TGCAGCTCAGAACAGGGGATGGGGTATGGCTACACCTTC.

J is TRBJ1-1 and V is TRBV15; TRBD1 matches 7 bases. CDR1 and CDR2 (germline): LNHNV, YYDKDF (reference sequence). Losses at the gene ends were 3 bases for V and 5 bases for J; bases not matched to a gene: 9. This CDR3 has 15 amino acids. CDR3 sequence reads: CATSSRDRAETEAFF. The CDR3, as DNA: TGTGCCACCAGCAGCCGAGACAGGGCTGAGACTGAAGCTTTCTTT.

This clonotype was seen ten or more times. The chain employs TRBV6-2 or TRBV6-3 and TRBJ2-1; 11 bases fit TRBD1. V lost 4 bases and J lost 6; bases outside the gene matches: 2. The CDR3 length is 14 residues. Germline V gene lookup returns CDR1 MNHEY and CDR2 SVGEGT. The CDR3: CASSFGTGGNEQFF. CDR3 nucleotides: TGTGCCAGCAGTTTCGGGACAGGGGGCAATGAGCAGTTCTTC.

This chain uses TRBV7-9 with TRBJ1-6, with D perhaps matching TRBD1 (5 bases). V lost 5 bases and J lost 10, with 24 bases in between. Per germline, CDR1 SEHNR and CDR2 FQNEAQ (reference sequence). The CDR3 totals 17 residues. This CDR3 reads CASSRLWGQELKSPLHF. The CDR3 DNA reads as TGTGCCAGCAGCAGGCTTTGGGGCCAAGAACTGAAATCACCCCTCCACTTT.

This clonotype was seen more than once but under ten times. This chain links TRBV12-3 or TRBV12-4 with TRBJ2-1, with 10 bases aligning to TRBD2. The CDR3 is made up of 12 amino acids. V was clipped by 6 bases and J by 7 bases; unmatched bases: 0. Here the CDR3 reads CASRLAGNEQFF. The CDR3 DNA follows: TGTGCCAGCAGACTAGCGGGGAATGAGCAGTTCTTC.

Many counts were recorded for this clonotype. The chain is built from TRBV5-1 and TRBJ2-1; no clear D gene. The germline V gene has CDR1 SGHRS and CDR2 YFSETQ. V lost 5 bases, J lost 7 bases, and 19 bases lay in between. This CDR3 is built from 15 residues. The CDR3 nucleotides read TGCGCCAGCAGTCGCACCGGGTCTGGGTGGAATGAGCAGTTCTTC. It encodes CASSRTGSGWNEQFF.

The chain combines TRBV9 with TRBJ2-7; 10 bases map to TRBD2. V gave up 0 bases and J gave up 6 bases; unmatched junction bases: 6. The germline V gene encodes CDR1 SGDLS and CDR2 YYNGEE. The CDR3 length is 15 residues. The CDR3 nucleotides read TGTGCCAGCAGCGTAGGGACTAGCGGCCCGACCGAGCAGTACTTC. Translating gives CASSVGTSGPTEQYF. Full variable domain (outside the CDR3, taken from reference TRBV9 and TRBJ2-7): DSGVTQTPKHLITATGQRVTLRCSPRSGDLSVYWYQQSLDQGLQFLIQYYNGEERAKGNILERFSAQQFPDLHSELNLSSLELGDSALYFCASSVGTSGPTEQYFGPGTRLTVT.

This chain uses TRBV19 with TRBJ1-5; no clear D gene. This CDR3 has 15 amino acids. Trimming took off 5 bases at V and 1 base at J, with 12 bases between the two ends. CDR1 is LNHDA and CDR2 is SQIVND in the germline V gene (reference sequence). The DNA of the CDR3 is TGTGCCAGTAGTCGCCGGCTTTGGAGCAATCAGCCCCAGCATTTT. This codes for CASSRRLWSNQPQHF.